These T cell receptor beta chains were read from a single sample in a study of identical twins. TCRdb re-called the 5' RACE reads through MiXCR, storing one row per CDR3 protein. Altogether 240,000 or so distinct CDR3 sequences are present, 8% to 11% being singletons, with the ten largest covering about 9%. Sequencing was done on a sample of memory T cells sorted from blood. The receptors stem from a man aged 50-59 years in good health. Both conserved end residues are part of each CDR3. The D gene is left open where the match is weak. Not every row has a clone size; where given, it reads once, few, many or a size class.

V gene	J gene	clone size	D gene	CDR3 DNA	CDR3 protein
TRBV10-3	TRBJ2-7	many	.	TGTGCCGTCTCCGAGGGAACCAACGAGCAGTACTTC	CAVSEGTNEQYF
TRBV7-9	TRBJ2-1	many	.	TGTGCCAGCAGCACGGGGAGGAACAATGAGCAGTTCTTC	CASSTGRNNEQFF
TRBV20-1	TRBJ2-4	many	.	TGCAGTGCTGATGACAGAGGAAAAAACATTCAGTACTTC	CSADDRGKNIQYF
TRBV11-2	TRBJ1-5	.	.	TGTGCCAGCAGCTTAATGGGCGGTAGCAATCAGCCCCAGCATTTT	CASSLMGGSNQPQHF
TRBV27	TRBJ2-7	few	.	TGTGCCAGCAGTATTGGGGCGGGCGAGCAGTACTTC	CASSIGAGEQYF
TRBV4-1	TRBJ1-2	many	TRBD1	TGCGCCAGCAGCCAAGTGACAGGGGGCGCGTCTTCCTATGGCTACACCTTC	CASSQVTGGASSYGYTF
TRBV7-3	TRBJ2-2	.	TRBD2	TGTGCCAGCAGTCAAGGGGGACTAGCGGGAGGGCCTGCGAACACCGGGGAGCTGTTTTTT	CASSQGGLAGGPANTGELFF
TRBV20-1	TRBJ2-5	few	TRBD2	TGCAGTGCTAGAGATGGGACTAGCTACGGCCAGTACTTC	CSARDGTSYGQYF
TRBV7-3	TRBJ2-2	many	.	TGTGCCAGCAGCTTAAGCGGAACCGGGGAGCTGTTTTTT	CASSLSGTGELFF
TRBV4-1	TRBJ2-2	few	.	TGCGCCAGCAGCCAAGTTAGCCCGGGCACCGGGGAGCTGTTTTTT	CASSQVSPGTGELFF
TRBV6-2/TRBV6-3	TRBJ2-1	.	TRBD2	TGTGCCAGCAGTCCCGGGACTAGCACCTACAATGAGCAGTTCTTC	CASSPGTSTYNEQFF
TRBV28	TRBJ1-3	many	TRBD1	TGTGCCAGCAGTGGACAGGGAAGTGGAAACACCATATATTTT	CASSGQGSGNTIYF
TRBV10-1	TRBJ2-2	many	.	TGCGCCAGCAGTGTTGGGGCCAGACAGTTTTTATGGACCGGGGAGCTGTTTTTT	CASSVGARQFLWTGELFF
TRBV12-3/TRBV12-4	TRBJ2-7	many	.	TGTGCCAGCAGTTTGGGGCTAGCGTTAACCTTC	CASSLGLALTF
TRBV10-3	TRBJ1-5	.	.	TGTGCCATCAGTGAGAGCTCGGGTCGACAGCCCCAGCATTTT	CAISESSGRQPQHF
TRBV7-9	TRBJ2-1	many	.	TGTGCCAGCAGCTTAGGAGGGTCTGATGAGCAGTTCTTC	CASSLGGSDEQFF
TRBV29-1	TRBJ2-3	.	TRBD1	TGCAGCGTTGTGCCCCTACAGGGGGAGAGTACAGATACGCAGTATTTT	CSVVPLQGESTDTQYF
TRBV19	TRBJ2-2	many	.	TGTGCCAGTTCGACTAAGGCATCCGGGGAGCTGTTTTTT	CASSTKASGELFF
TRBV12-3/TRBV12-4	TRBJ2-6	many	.	TGTGCCAGCAGTTTAGGGGGGCTGGGGGGGCCTGGGGCCAACGTCCTGACTTTC	CASSLGGLGGPGANVLTF
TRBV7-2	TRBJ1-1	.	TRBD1	TGTGCCAGCAGCTACGCTACAGGGGGCGCAACTGAAGCTTTCTTT	CASSYATGGATEAFF
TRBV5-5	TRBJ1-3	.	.	TGTGCCAGCAGCTTAGCAACAGGTGCCTCTGGAAACACCACATATTTT	CASSLATGASGNTTYF
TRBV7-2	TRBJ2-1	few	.	TGTGCCAGCAGCTTAGTGGGTTTTGATAGGGCTTACAATGAGCAGTTCTTC	CASSLVGFDRAYNEQFF
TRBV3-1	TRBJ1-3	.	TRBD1	TGTGCCAGCAGCTGGGACAGCAACTCTGGAAACACCATATATTTT	CASSWDSNSGNTIYF
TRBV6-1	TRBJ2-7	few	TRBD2	TGTGCCAGCACCGATAGCGGGTTCCGCTACGAGCAGTACTTC	CASTDSGFRYEQYF
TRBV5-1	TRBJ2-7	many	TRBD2	TGCGCCAGCAGGTTAACTAGCGGCTTCTCCTACGAGCAGTACTTC	CASRLTSGFSYEQYF
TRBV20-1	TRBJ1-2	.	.	TGCGGTGGGACCGCCCTCTATGGCTACACCTTC	CGGTALYGYTF
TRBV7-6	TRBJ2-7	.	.	TGTGCCAGTAAATTCAGGACTCCCTACGAGCAGTACTTC	CASKFRTPYEQYF
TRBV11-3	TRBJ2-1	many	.	TGTGCCAGCAGCTTAGGAAGCTTCACCCTCAATGAGCAGTTCTTC	CASSLGSFTLNEQFF
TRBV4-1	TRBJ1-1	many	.	TGCGCCAGCAGCCAAAAAGGAATCAGGGGAAGGAACACTGAAGCTTTCTTT	CASSQKGIRGRNTEAFF
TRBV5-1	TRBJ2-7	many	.	TGCGCCAGCAGCTCGGACTACCTAGAGTACGAGCAGTACTTC	CASSSDYLEYEQYF
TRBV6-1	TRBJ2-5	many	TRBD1	TGTGCCGGGGGGTCAAAGACAGGGGGCTTGGAGACCCAGTACTTC	CAGGSKTGGLETQYF
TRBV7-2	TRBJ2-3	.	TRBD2	TGTGCCAGCAGCTTAGGTCGCGGGAGGTTGACAAATACGCAGTATTTT	CASSLGRGRLTNTQYF
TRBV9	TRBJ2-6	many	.	TGTGCCAGCAGCGCCCATGACAGCCACTCTGGGGCCAACGTCCTGACTTTC	CASSAHDSHSGANVLTF
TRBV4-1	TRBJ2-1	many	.	TGCGCCAGCAGCCAAGGAGCCCCTCCGATTCTTGAGCAGTTCTTC	CASSQGAPPILEQFF
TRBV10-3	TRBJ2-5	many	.	TGTGCCATCAGTGAGGGGGGATATCAAGAGACCCAGTACTTC	CAISEGGYQETQYF
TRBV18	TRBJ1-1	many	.	TGTGCCAGCTCACCACAGACGAACACTGAAGCTTTCTTT	CASSPQTNTEAFF
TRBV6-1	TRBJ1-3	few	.	TGTGCCAGCAGAGCCCTCGAAGGAAACACCATATATTTT	CASRALEGNTIYF
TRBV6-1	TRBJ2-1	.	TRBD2	TGTGCCAGCAGAACCGGGACTAGCGCATACAATGAGCAGTTCTTC	CASRTGTSAYNEQFF
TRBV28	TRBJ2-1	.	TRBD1	TGTGCCAGCAGCCCATGGACAGGACAGGCCAATGAGCAGTTCTTC	CASSPWTGQANEQFF
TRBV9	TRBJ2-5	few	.	TGTGCCAGCAGCGTAGGTCCGGGGGTAGGTGAGACCCAGTACTTC	CASSVGPGVGETQYF
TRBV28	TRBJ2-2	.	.	TGTGCCTGCGATACAAACACCGGGGAGCTGTTTTTT	CACDTNTGELFF
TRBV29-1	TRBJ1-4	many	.	TGCAGCGTCTTCACAGGAGAAAAACTGTTTTTT	CSVFTGEKLFF
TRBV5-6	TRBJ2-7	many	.	TGTGCCAGCAGCTTGGCCGGCAGGGCCTACGAGCAGTACTTC	CASSLAGRAYEQYF
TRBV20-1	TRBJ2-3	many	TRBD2	TGCAGTGCTAGAGATCGACTAGCGGGTACAGATACGCAGTATTTT	CSARDRLAGTDTQYF
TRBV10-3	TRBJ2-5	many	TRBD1	TGTGCCATCAGAGAGGGACAGAAACAAGAGACCCAGTACTTC	CAIREGQKQETQYF
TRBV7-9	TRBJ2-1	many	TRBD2	TGTGCCAGCAGCCGCGGGAGCTCCTACAATGAGCAGTTCTTC	CASSRGSSYNEQFF
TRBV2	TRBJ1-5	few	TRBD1	TGTGCCAGCAGGGTGCAGGGGGCGAAACAGCCCCAGCATTTT	CASRVQGAKQPQHF
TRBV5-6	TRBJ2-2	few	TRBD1	TGTGCCAGCAGTCGCACGGCCGGGACAGGGGGCAACGGGGAGCTGTTTTTT	CASSRTAGTGGNGELFF